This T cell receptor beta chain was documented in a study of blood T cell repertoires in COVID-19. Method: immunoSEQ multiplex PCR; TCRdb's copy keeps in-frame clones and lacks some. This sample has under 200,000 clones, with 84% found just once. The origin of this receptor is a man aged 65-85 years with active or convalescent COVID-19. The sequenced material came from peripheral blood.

The CDR3 reads CASSLGPAGAQYF. The CDR3 nucleotides read TGCGCCAGCAGCTTGGGGCCTGCGGGGGCCCAGTACTTC. The genes are TRBV5-1 and TRBJ2-5; TRBD2 aligns across 7 bases. The CDR3 totals 13 residues. J gave up 9 bases and V 0 bases, and 5 bases lay outside the gene matches. CDR1 and CDR2 (germline): SGHRS, YFSETQ.